This TCR beta chain was sequenced during a study of T cell responses to AZD1222 COVID-19 vaccine. Study outcomes and limitations: The span of vaccine-associated CD4 TCRs extended across spike, with dominance at 160-218 and 743-854. All repertoire sampling was performed exclusively after the peak T cell response. Spike-specific TCR breadth and depth rose after two AZD1222 doses. Donors were mostly white British, more females; clonal diversity possibly underestimated.

Sequencing used immunoSEQ multiplex PCR; TCRdb keeps in-frame clones, though not all of them. The sample contains under 200,000 clones, 90% of which appear only once. Notes on this clone: Its specificity is not known.

This CDR3 has 12 amino acids. CDR1 is SGHVS, CDR2 FQNEAQ, per germline. V was shortened by 3 bases and J by 4 bases, with 6 bases between the two germline ends. This chain links TRBV7-8 with TRBJ1-2; D unclear. The TCR originated in an adult in good health. The sequencing here drew on peripheral blood, taken on day 0 of AZD1222 vaccination. The CDR3 coding sequence is TGTGCCAGCAGCTTGGACTTCTATGGCTACACCTTC. This codes for CASSLDFYGYTF.